The rows below give T cell receptor beta chains drawn from one sample of a study of blood T cell repertoires in COVID-19. Sequencing was performed with immunoSEQ multiplex PCR; in TCRdb, only in-frame clones are kept and a portion is missing. This repertoire shows about 150,000 clones, 80% to 90% found once; its top ten account for about 3.5%. The sequenced material came from peripheral blood. The receptors derive from a man between 65 and 80 years old with acute or convalescent COVID-19. CDR3s include the opening cysteine and the closing phenylalanine or tryptophan. Fields, in order: clone size, D gene, V gene, J gene, CDR3 protein, CDR3 DNA. A D gene is named only where the DNA matches it firmly. Clone sizes are given selectively: once, few, many, or a class where the clone is expanded.

size: -; D: -; V: TRBV6-2/TRBV6-3; J: TRBJ1-5; CDR3: CASSHSHNNQPQHF; DNA: TGTGCCAGCAGCCACTCGCATAACAATCAGCCCCAGCATTTT
size: -; D: TRBD1; V: TRBV7-3; J: TRBJ2-4; CDR3: CASRIRGLDKNIQYF; DNA: TGTGCCAGCAGAATAAGGGGGCTTGACAAAAACATTCAGTACTTC
size: -; D: -; V: TRBV4-1; J: TRBJ1-3; CDR3: CASSQDQNSGNTIYF; DNA: TGCGCCAGCAGCCAAGATCAGAACTCTGGAAACACCATATATTTT
size: -; D: TRBD2; V: TRBV29-1; J: TRBJ2-7; CDR3: CSVELLAGGPGEQYF; DNA: TGCAGCGTTGAATTGTTGGCGGGAGGGCCTGGCGAGCAGTACTTC
size: -; D: TRBD2; V: TRBV6-6; J: TRBJ2-2; CDR3: CASSRNPRLAGVVTGELFF; DNA: TGTGCCAGCAGTCGAAATCCCCGACTAGCGGGAGTTGTGACCGGGGAGCTGTTTTTT
size: -; D: -; V: TRBV10-3; J: TRBJ2-3; CDR3: CAISESRGGPDTQYF; DNA: TGTGCCATCAGTGAGTCAAGGGGGGGCCCAGATACGCAGTATTTT
size: -; D: -; V: TRBV4-2; J: TRBJ2-7; CDR3: CASSHAGATYEQYF; DNA: TGTGCCAGCAGCCACGCGGGTGCCACCTACGAGCAGTACTTC
size: -; D: -; V: TRBV19; J: TRBJ2-7; CDR3: CASSRNLRVQGEQYF; DNA: TGTGCCAGTAGCCGAAACCTCAGGGTCCAGGGGGAGCAGTACTTC
size: -; D: -; V: TRBV27; J: TRBJ2-3; CDR3: CASSLSPRAGADTQYF; DNA: TGTGCCAGCAGTTTATCGCCCCGGGCCGGGGCAGATACGCAGTATTTT
size: -; D: TRBD1; V: TRBV29-1; J: TRBJ2-1; CDR3: CSVAGTVVNEQFF; DNA: TGCAGCGTTGCCGGGACAGTTGTTAATGAGCAGTTCTTC
size: -; D: -; V: TRBV2; J: TRBJ2-1; CDR3: CASSEGQPHTTYNEQFF; DNA: TGTGCCAGCAGTGAGGGGCAACCACACACAACCTACAATGAGCAGTTCTTC
size: -; D: TRBD1; V: TRBV18; J: TRBJ1-1; CDR3: CASSPAGQGGSNTEAFF; DNA: TGTGCCAGCTCACCAGCGGGACAGGGGGGGTCGAACACTGAAGCTTTCTTT
size: -; D: TRBD2; V: TRBV5-4; J: TRBJ2-7; CDR3: CASSLRLAGGSEQYF; DNA: TGTGCCAGCAGCTTAAGACTAGCGGGAGGAAGCGAGCAGTACTTC
size: -; D: TRBD1; V: TRBV11-2; J: TRBJ2-1; CDR3: CASSLGASGTGVNNEQFF; DNA: TGTGCCAGCAGCTTAGGAGCTTCCGGGACAGGGGTGAACAATGAGCAGTTCTTC
size: -; D: TRBD1; V: TRBV28; J: TRBJ1-5; CDR3: CASRRDRSPGGQPQHF; DNA: TGTGCCAGCAGACGGGACAGGTCCCCCGGTGGTCAGCCCCAGCATTTT
size: -; D: TRBD2; V: TRBV6-2/TRBV6-3; J: TRBJ2-1; CDR3: CASSYRGGGTYNEQFF; DNA: TGTGCCAGCAGTTACCGGGGGGGAGGAACCTACAATGAGCAGTTCTTC
size: -; D: TRBD2; V: TRBV9; J: TRBJ2-7; CDR3: CASSVAASGVYEQYF; DNA: TGTGCCAGCAGCGTAGCGGCTAGCGGGGTCTACGAGCAGTACTTC
size: -; D: TRBD1; V: TRBV15; J: TRBJ2-6; CDR3: CATSRTGGTSGANVLTF; DNA: TGTGCCACCAGCCGGACAGGGGGGACCTCTGGGGCCAACGTCCTGACTTTC
size: -; D: TRBD1; V: TRBV6-2/TRBV6-3; J: TRBJ1-5; CDR3: CASSLTGDQPQHF; DNA: TGTGCCAGCAGTCTGACAGGGGATCAGCCCCAGCATTTT
size: once; D: -; V: TRBV5-6; J: TRBJ2-1; CDR3: CASSLGQVLVSSYNEQFF; DNA: TGTGCCAGCAGCTTGGGGCAGGTTCTCGTAAGCTCCTACAATGAGCAGTTCTTC
size: -; D: TRBD2; V: TRBV6-1; J: TRBJ2-1; CDR3: CASSEIPLRESGEQFF; DNA: TGTGCCAGCAGTGAAATCCCCCTGCGGGAGAGTGGTGAGCAGTTCTTC
size: few; D: TRBD2; V: TRBV7-6; J: TRBJ2-7; CDR3: CASSRLAGGDEQYF; DNA: TGTGCCAGCAGTCGACTAGCGGGAGGTGACGAGCAGTACTTC
size: -; D: TRBD1; V: TRBV28; J: TRBJ2-5; CDR3: CASSPPTGHLYF; DNA: TGTGCCAGCAGTCCGCCGACAGGGCACCTGTACTTC
size: many; D: TRBD1; V: TRBV4-3; J: TRBJ2-1; CDR3: CASSQDLSGGQVYNEQFF; DNA: TGCGCCAGCAGCCAAGACCTCAGTGGGGGACAGGTCTACAATGAGCAGTTCTTC
size: -; D: TRBD1; V: TRBV11-1; J: TRBJ2-2; CDR3: CASSLGRQGDTGELFF; DNA: TGTGCCAGCAGCTTAGGTCGACAGGGGGACACCGGGGAGCTGTTTTTT
size: once; D: TRBD2; V: TRBV19; J: TRBJ2-3; CDR3: CASSIDLGTSHSYF; DNA: TGTGCCAGTAGTATAGATCTAGGGACTAGTCATTCCTATTTT
size: -; D: -; V: TRBV28; J: TRBJ2-1; CDR3: CASSLLSAGRNEQFF; DNA: TGTGCCAGCAGTTTACTCTCTGCAGGGAGGAATGAGCAGTTCTTC
size: -; D: TRBD1; V: TRBV7-2; J: TRBJ1-3; CDR3: CASSPDRAGNTIYF; DNA: TGTGCCAGCAGCCCAGACAGGGCCGGAAACACCATATATTTT
size: -; D: -; V: TRBV9; J: TRBJ2-7; CDR3: CASSTSGTLGSYEQYF; DNA: TGTGCCAGCAGCACCTCGGGGACTCTTGGGTCCTACGAGCAGTACTTC
size: -; D: -; V: TRBV7-3; J: TRBJ2-1; CDR3: CASSHVGGKGDEQFF; DNA: TGTGCCAGCAGCCACGTAGGGGGAAAAGGGGATGAGCAGTTCTTC
size: -; D: -; V: TRBV5-1; J: TRBJ2-7; CDR3: CASSLAARPYEQYF; DNA: TGCGCCAGCAGCTTGGCGGCCAGGCCCTACGAGCAGTACTTC
size: once; D: -; V: TRBV7-9; J: TRBJ1-2; CDR3: CASSQNKARANYGYTF; DNA: TGTGCCAGCAGCCAAAATAAAGCCAGGGCGAACTATGGCTACACCTTC
size: -; D: -; V: TRBV27; J: TRBJ2-5; CDR3: CASSSDRRETQYF; DNA: TGTGCCAGCAGTTCGGACAGACGGGAGACCCAGTACTTC
size: -; D: TRBD1; V: TRBV7-8; J: TRBJ2-5; CDR3: CASSFQGVEETQYF; DNA: TGTGCCAGCAGCTTTCAGGGGGTAGAAGAGACCCAGTACTTC
size: -; D: -; V: TRBV2; J: TRBJ2-7; CDR3: CASSEYSSYEQYF; DNA: TGTGCCAGCAGTGAATACAGCTCCTACGAGCAGTACTTC
size: -; D: TRBD1; V: TRBV5-6; J: TRBJ2-5; CDR3: CASSLVQGAGTQYF; DNA: TGTGCCAGCAGCTTGGTGCAGGGGGCCGGGACCCAGTACTTC
size: -; D: TRBD2; V: TRBV27; J: TRBJ2-1; CDR3: CASSSPGGRNNEQFF; DNA: TGTGCCAGCAGTTCCCCGGGAGGGCGCAACAATGAGCAGTTCTTC
size: -; D: TRBD2; V: TRBV19; J: TRBJ2-1; CDR3: CASSVAGGRNEQFF; DNA: TGTGCCAGTAGCGTAGCGGGAGGTCGTAATGAGCAGTTCTTC
size: -; D: TRBD2; V: TRBV5-1; J: TRBJ2-1; CDR3: CASSGGLAANEQFF; DNA: TGCGCCAGCAGCGGGGGACTAGCGGCCAATGAGCAGTTCTTC
size: many; D: -; V: TRBV5-6; J: TRBJ2-2; CDR3: CASSSGLRGATGELFF; DNA: TGTGCCAGCAGCTCTGGACTCAGGGGGGCCACCGGGGAGCTGTTTTTT
size: -; D: TRBD2; V: TRBV7-2; J: TRBJ2-7; CDR3: CASSSPSGSVFYEQYF; DNA: TGTGCCAGCAGCTCCCCTAGCGGGAGTGTATTTTACGAGCAGTACTTC